This T cell receptor beta chain was captured in a study of T cell responses to AZD1222 COVID-19 vaccine (TCRdb year 2021). For the study in its entirety: AZD1222 recipients whose second dose came at about 4 weeks and those whose second dose came at about 12 weeks were combined into one group, since spike-specific TCR depth and breadth did not differ between the two schedules. Trial participants were enrolled by age into 18-55, 56-69 and 70-plus year subgroups, with around 150, 28 and 57 TCR-sequenced participants respectively. A total of 240 or so trial participants underwent TCR sequencing, of whom around 210 had received two doses of AZD1222 and about 25 had received two doses of the MenACWY control vaccine.

The meaning of the sample's time point label: baseline before first vaccination. Vaccinee samples were obtained from the UK trials COV001 and COV002, which included a single-blind randomized controlled phase 2/3 trial of AZD1222 (ChAdOx1 nCoV-19) in healthy adults. For TCRbeta chain sequencing, PBMC samples from trial participants were taken at day 0 and at day 28 after the second dose. Here is what the overall study found, with its caveats: The vaccine-associated CD4 TCRs covered the entire spike protein, and the dominant responses fell in regions 160-218 and 743-854. After two AZD1222 doses, spike-specific TCR breadth and depth were significantly higher than at day 0 and than in MenACWY recipients. Conclusions about previously exposed vaccinees were limited because only six AZD1222 recipients were SARS-CoV-2 seropositive at baseline. Nearly half of unique spike-specific TCRs reportedly recognized epitopes outside regions mutated in the B.1.351 and B.1.1.7 variants. In the small 56-69-year group, the increase in depth fell short of significance, most likely because of low power. Participants were mostly white British and included more females than males, and it was suggested by the authors that clonal diversity may have been underestimated. Because no day 14 peak-response samples were available, the repertoires could be characterized only after the peak T cell response.

About this clone: This clone's antigen is unknown. It has no much larger one-base neighbor in the sample; base qualities were not kept.

The CDR3 regions of human TCRbeta chains were subjected to immunosequencing. The original methods were these. TCRs in the repertoires were matched against a reference library of SARS-CoV-2-specific TCRs that had been generated with the MIRA antigen-specificity platform. Breadth meant the fraction of unique TCRs that were SARS-CoV-2-associated, whereas depth meant the fraction of total T cells that were SARS-CoV-2-associated. Using the MIRA data, every spike-specific TCR was mapped to the spike region that the TCR reacted to and assigned to either a CD4 or a CD8 class. Log10-transformed breadth and depth values were compared by one-way ANOVA with Sidak's multiple comparisons tests. TCRdb provides this immuneACCESS table in a form limited to in-frame rearrangements. Some clones are lacking; in checked studies, under half of them reflect an unresolved V gene, and why the rest are absent is not known. That table supplies the V and J calls and clone size; D and trimming were determined from the DNA. The sample data list over 100,000 clones, and over 75% of these were observed just once. The ten largest clones take up roughly 3.6% of the sample.

The receptor was derived from an adult in good health. The sequenced sample was peripheral blood, obtained on day 0 of AZD1222 vaccination.

For the CDR3, the sequence is CASTPDLSLGSRKGEQYF. The nucleotides read TGTGCCAGCACCCCCGATCTTAGTTTAGGGTCACGAAAAGGCGAGCAGTACTTC. The receptor chain draws on TRBV21-1 and TRBJ2-7. TRBV21-1 is a pseudogene locus. The CDR3 has 18 amino acids, counting the end cysteine and phenylalanine. Only the CDR3 portion is preserved as DNA: 54 bases, with reading frame beginning at the first base.